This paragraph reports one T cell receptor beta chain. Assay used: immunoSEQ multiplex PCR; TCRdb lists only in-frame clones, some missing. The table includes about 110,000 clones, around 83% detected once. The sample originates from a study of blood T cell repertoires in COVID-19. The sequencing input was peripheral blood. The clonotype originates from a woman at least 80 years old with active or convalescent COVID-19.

The CDR3 nucleotides are TGTGCCAGCAGCGCCGGGTTAACCGGAAATCAGCCCCAGCATTTT. It translates to CASSAGLTGNQPQHF. V and J are TRBV7-9 and TRBJ1-5; no definite D call. The CDR3 has 15 amino acids. V lost 5 bases and J 4 bases, leaving 15 bases between the germline ends. Germline V CDR1 and CDR2: SEHNR, FQNEAQ (reference sequence).